The 8 T cell receptor beta chains given below trace back to one sample, sequenced in a study of OX40 agonist ivuxolimab in advanced cancers. The table came from immunoSEQ multiplex PCR; TCRdb's copy has only in-frame clones and leaves some out. The profile shows some 84,000 clones, about 90% of them singletons. This material consisted of CD4+ or CD8+ T cells sorted from blood, taken in a trial of the OX40 agonist ivuxolimab. Source of these receptors: an adult with an advanced solid tumor such as melanoma, head and neck, liver or kidney cancer.

The chain links TRBV30 to TRBJ2-7; TRBD1 matches at 9 bases. Germline loops: CDR1 GTSNPN, CDR2 SVGIG (reference sequence). V gave up 6 bases and J gave up 4 bases; unmatched junction bases: 7. The CDR3 loop spans 13 amino acids. CDR3 sequence reads: CACPGQGVYEQYF. As DNA, the CDR3 is TGTGCCTGTCCGGGACAGGGAGTTTACGAGCAGTACTTC. Filled out from reference TRBV30 and TRBJ2-7, the complete variable domain reads SQTIHQWPATLVQPVGSPLSLECTVEGTSNPNLYWYRQAAGRGLQLLFYSVGIGQISSEVPQNLSASRPQDRQFILSSKKLLLSDSGFYLCACPGQGVYEQYFGPGTRLTVT.

The chain recombines TRBV19 with TRBJ2-3; 8 nucleotides align to TRBD1. V trimming: 10 bases; J trimming: 2 bases; junction bases outside the gene matches: 5. Germline V gene sequence: CDR1 LNHDA, CDR2 SQIVND (reference sequence). CDR3 length: 13 amino acids. The CDR3 DNA follows: TGTGCCACTAACAGGGGGAACACAGATACGCAGTATTTT. It specifies CATNRGNTDTQYF. The full variable domain, in which reference TRBV19 and TRBJ2-3 provide the parts outside the CDR3, is DGGITQSPKYLFRKEGQNVTLSCEQNLNHDAMYWYRQDPGQGLRLIYYSQIVNDFQKGDIAEGYSVSREKKESFPLTVTSAQKNPTAFYLCATNRGNTDTQYFGPGTRLTVL.

This clone was picked up a small number of times. This chain uses TRBV2 with TRBJ1-5, with TRBD1 matching over 7 bases. Germline V CDR1 and CDR2: SNHLY, FYNNEI. This CDR3 is 15 amino acids long. V trimming: 6 bases; J trimming: 0 bases; junction bases outside the gene matches: 5. The CDR3 region has the DNA TGTGCCAGCAGCACCTGGGACAGTAGCAATCAGCCCCAGCATTTT. Translation gives CASSTWDSSNQPQHF.

J is TRBJ2-5 and V is TRBV7-8; D is perhaps TRBD2 (7 bases). Germline V gene data show CDR1 as SGHVS and CDR2 as FQNEAQ. The V end lost 5 bases, the J end lost 2 bases, and 21 bases lay between the germline ends. The CDR3 totals 17 residues. The CDR3 sequence is CASSLCRGGAWQETQYF. Written as DNA, the CDR3 is TGTGCCAGCAGCCTGTGCCGTGGGGGGGCGTGGCAAGAGACCCAGTACTTC.

The sample holds a few counts of this clone. The gene calls are TRBV9 and TRBJ1-6, with 8 bases identical to TRBD1. The CDR3 extends over 14 amino acids. Trimming cost V 3 bases and J 7 bases; bases outside gene matches: 3. Germline assignment: CDR1 SGDLS and CDR2 YYNGEE. CDR3 bases: TGTGCCAGCAGCGGGGACAGGACGAATTCACCCCTCCACTTT. Amino acid sequence: CASSGDRTNSPLHF. Full variable domain (missing parts from reference TRBV9 and TRBJ1-6): DSGVTQTPKHLITATGQRVTLRCSPRSGDLSVYWYQQSLDQGLQFLIQYYNGEERAKGNILERFSAQQFPDLHSELNLSSLELGDSALYFCASSGDRTNSPLHFGNGTRLTVT.

V gene TRBV5-8 combines with J gene TRBJ1-5; tentative D call: TRBD1 (5 bases). Germline CDR1 is SGHTS and CDR2 is YDEGEE. This CDR3 is 14 amino acids long. The ends were cut back, 0 bases at V and 6 bases at J, with 10 bases in the middle. Here the CDR3 DNA reads TGTGCCAGCAGCTTGGAATGGGGCAGTCAGCCCCAGCATTTT. Encoded protein: CASSLEWGSQPQHF.

The chain is built from TRBV6-5 and TRBJ2-2; no firm D call. V dropped 0 bases and J dropped 2 bases, with 4 bases sitting between them. This CDR3 has 14 residues. Germline V gene lookup returns CDR1 MNHEY and CDR2 SVGAGI. DNA of the CDR3: TGTGCCAGCAGTTACTCGCTCAACACCGGGGAGCTGTTTTTT. It codes for CASSYSLNTGELFF.

The J gene is TRBJ1-5, the V gene TRBV6-1, with TRBD1 as a possible D gene (5 bases). Trimming pared 1 base from V and 3 bases from J, leaving 19 bases between. The germline gives CDR1 MNHNS, CDR2 SASEGT. CDR3 length equals 18 residues. The CDR3 nucleotides are TGTGCCAGCAGTGAAGACAGGCTACTCATCTCCCTCAATCAGCCCCAGCATTTT. The encoded protein is CASSEDRLLISLNQPQHF.